The 8 T cell receptor beta chains presented below share a single source sample, sequenced in a study of blood T cell repertoires in COVID-19. TCRdb's table, derived via immunoSEQ multiplex PCR, lists solely in-frame clones and lacks some. The sample has about 210,000 clones; roughly four fifths are singletons. Source material: peripheral blood. The receptors shown here come from a woman aged 50 to 60 with active or convalescent COVID-19.

This clone was detected many times. One end of the junction does not line up with germline, which may come from a read error. The chain employs TRBV6-4 and TRBJ2-1; maybe TRBD2 (5 bases). CDR1 and CDR2 from the germline V gene are MRHNA and SNTAGT. This CDR3 is built from 15 residues. As DNA, the CDR3 is TGTGCCAGCAGTGACTCGGCGGGCTCCCACAATGAGCAGTTCTTC. Translated: CASSDSAGSHNEQFF.

This clone has a handful of counts. The rearrangement joins TRBV7-6 to TRBJ1-1; D remains unclear. Deletions cut 1 base from V and 1 base from J, with 7 bases between. The CDR3 length is 14 residues. From germline, CDR1 is SGHVS and CDR2 FNYEAQ. The CDR3 here is CASSLVAGNTEAFF. In DNA, the CDR3 is TGTGCCAGCAGCTTAGTCGCGGGGAACACTGAAGCTTTCTTT.

This chain connects TRBV19 to TRBJ2-3; TRBD2 matches 14 bases. The CDR3 loop spans 15 amino acids. Looked up from germline, CDR1 is LNHDA and CDR2 is SQIVND (reference sequence). J gave up 7 bases and V 7 bases, and 7 bases lay outside the gene matches. The CDR3: CASTLGTSGRNTQYF. CDR3 DNA sequence: TGTGCCAGTACCCTCGGGACTAGCGGGAGAAATACGCAGTATTTT.

This chain connects TRBV28 to TRBJ1-1; D perhaps matches TRBD1 (6 bases). This CDR3 spans 11 amino acids. Between the trimmed V and J ends, which lost 6 bases and 4 bases, there was a span of 6 bases. Germline-derived CDR1 and CDR2 are MDHEN and SYDVKM. The CDR3 DNA reads as TGTGCCAGCAGAGGGGGCACTGAAGCTTTCTTT. Its translation: CASRGGTEAFF.

The sample holds one count of this clone. This chain uses TRBV29-1 with TRBJ1-5; 7 positions agree with TRBD1. With 4 bases clipped from V and 4 bases from J, the junction kept 4 bases outside the gene matches. Germline V gene sequence: CDR1 SQVTM, CDR2 ANQGSEA. This CDR3 spans 13 amino acids. This chain's CDR3 is CSVGGTVNQPQHF. The CDR3 nucleotides are TGCAGCGTTGGAGGGACAGTTAATCAGCCCCAGCATTTT.

The chain links TRBV25-1 to TRBJ2-5; 7 nucleotides match TRBD2. There are 14 residues in the CDR3. Germline V CDR1 and CDR2: MGHDK, SYGVNS. V was pared by 4 bases and J by 5 bases, with 7 bases of the junction left unmatched. CDR3 coding DNA: TGTGCCAGCAGTGCCGGCCGGCGGGGGGAGACCCAGTACTTC. It codes for CASSAGRRGETQYF.

V gene TRBV6-5 combines with J gene TRBJ2-3; 7 nucleotides match TRBD2. V lost 8 bases and J lost 2; bases outside the gene matches: 7. There are 14 residues in the CDR3. The germline CDR1 and CDR2 sequences are MNHEY and SVGAGI. The CDR3 is CASRDGGNTDTQYF. The CDR3 coding sequence is TGTGCCAGCCGGGACGGGGGGAACACAGATACGCAGTATTTT.

The chain combines TRBV19 with TRBJ1-5; D gene ambiguous. The V and J ends lost 8 bases and 0 bases respectively, with 26 bases between them. The CDR3 is 19 residues long. Germline V lookup: CDR1 LNHDA, CDR2 SQIVND (reference sequence). Here the CDR3 DNA reads TGTGCCAGTGCCCGGAGGTCACGAGGATATGGAATTAGCAATCAGCCCCAGCATTTT. As protein: CASARRSRGYGISNQPQHF.